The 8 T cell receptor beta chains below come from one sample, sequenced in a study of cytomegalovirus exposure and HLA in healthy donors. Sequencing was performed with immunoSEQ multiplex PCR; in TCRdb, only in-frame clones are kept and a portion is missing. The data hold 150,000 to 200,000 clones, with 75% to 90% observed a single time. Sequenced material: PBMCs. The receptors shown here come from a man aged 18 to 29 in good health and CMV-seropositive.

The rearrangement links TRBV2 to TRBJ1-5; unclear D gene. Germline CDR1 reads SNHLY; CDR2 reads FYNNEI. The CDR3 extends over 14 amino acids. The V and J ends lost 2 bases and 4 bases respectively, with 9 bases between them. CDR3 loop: CASSEYSPNQPQHF. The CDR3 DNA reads TGTGCCAGCAGTGAATACAGTCCGAATCAGCCCCAGCATTTT. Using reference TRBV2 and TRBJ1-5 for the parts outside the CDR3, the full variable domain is EPEVTQTPSHQVTQMGQEVILRCVPISNHLYFYWYRQILGQKVEFLVSFYNNEISEKSEIFDDQFSVERPDGSNFTLKIRSTKLEDSAMYFCASSEYSPNQPQHFGDGTRLSIL.

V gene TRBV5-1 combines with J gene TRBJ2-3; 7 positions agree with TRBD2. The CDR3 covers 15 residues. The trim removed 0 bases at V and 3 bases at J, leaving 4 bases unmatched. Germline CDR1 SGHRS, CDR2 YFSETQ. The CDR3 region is CASSLGGSETDTQYF. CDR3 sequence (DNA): TGCGCCAGCAGCTTGGGCGGGAGTGAAACAGATACGCAGTATTTT.

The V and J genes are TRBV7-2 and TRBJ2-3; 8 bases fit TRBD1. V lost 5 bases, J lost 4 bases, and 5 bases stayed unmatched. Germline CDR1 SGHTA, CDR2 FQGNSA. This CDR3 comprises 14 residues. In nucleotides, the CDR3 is TGTGCCAGCAGCCCTGGACAGGGCGCAGATACGCAGTATTTT. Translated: CASSPGQGADTQYF.

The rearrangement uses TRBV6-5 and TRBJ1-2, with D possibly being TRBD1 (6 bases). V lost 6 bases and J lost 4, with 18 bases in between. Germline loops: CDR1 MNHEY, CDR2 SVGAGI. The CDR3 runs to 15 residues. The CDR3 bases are TGTGCCAGCAGGGCGACTGGGGGCTCCCTCTATGGCTACACCTTC. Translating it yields CASRATGGSLYGYTF.

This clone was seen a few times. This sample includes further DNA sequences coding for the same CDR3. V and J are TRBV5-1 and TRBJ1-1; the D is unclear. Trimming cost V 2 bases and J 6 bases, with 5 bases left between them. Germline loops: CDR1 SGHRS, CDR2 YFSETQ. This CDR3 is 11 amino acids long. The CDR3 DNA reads TGCGCCAGCAGCTTAGACTCTGAAGCTTTCTTT. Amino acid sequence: CASSLDSEAFF.

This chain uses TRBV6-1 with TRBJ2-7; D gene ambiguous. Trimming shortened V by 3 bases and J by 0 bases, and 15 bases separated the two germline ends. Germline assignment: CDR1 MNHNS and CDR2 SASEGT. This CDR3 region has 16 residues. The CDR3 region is CASSDLGGASSYEQYF. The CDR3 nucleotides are TGTGCCAGCAGTGATCTCGGCGGAGCGAGCTCCTACGAGCAGTACTTC.

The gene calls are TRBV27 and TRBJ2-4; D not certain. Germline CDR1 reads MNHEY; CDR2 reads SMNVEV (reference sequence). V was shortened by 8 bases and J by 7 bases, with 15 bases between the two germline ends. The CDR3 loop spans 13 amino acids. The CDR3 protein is CASGIRPGNIQYF. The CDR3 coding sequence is TGTGCCAGCGGCATCCGGCCAGGCAACATTCAGTACTTC.

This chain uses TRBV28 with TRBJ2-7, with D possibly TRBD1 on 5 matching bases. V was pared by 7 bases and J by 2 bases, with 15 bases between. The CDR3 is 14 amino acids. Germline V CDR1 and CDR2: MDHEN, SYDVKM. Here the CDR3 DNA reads TGTGCCAGCACGCAAGGACATATCCCCTACGAGCAGTACTTC. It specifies CASTQGHIPYEQYF.